The T cell receptor beta chain under discussion was sequenced for a study of shared clonotypes between healthy human individuals. Note on this clone: What it binds is unknown.

J was trimmed by 2 bases and V by 6 bases; bases with no gene match: 8. CDR3 length: 15 residues. CDR1 and CDR2 from the germline V gene are MDHEN and SYDVKM. TCRdb's copy holds only in-frame clones and misses some; the assay was immunoSEQ multiplex PCR. The repertoire consists of about 2.4 million clones, with 93% occurring once and the leading ten covering 0.36%. Points from the study as a whole: The naive CD4 repertoires of several donors were compared, and approximately 4.7% of clonotypes were shared.

Specimen: naive CD4+ T cells from PBMCs. The subset: CD45RA+ positively selected. The rearrangement uses TRBV28 and TRBJ2-5, with 8 bases matching TRBD2. This clonotype was obtained from a man between 18 and 29 years old in good health. Some clones in this sample may be carry-over from other donors' samples. The CDR3 region has the DNA TGTGCCAGCAGCCAACTAGCGGACCGACAAGAGACCCAGTACTTC. Protein: CASSQLADRQETQYF.